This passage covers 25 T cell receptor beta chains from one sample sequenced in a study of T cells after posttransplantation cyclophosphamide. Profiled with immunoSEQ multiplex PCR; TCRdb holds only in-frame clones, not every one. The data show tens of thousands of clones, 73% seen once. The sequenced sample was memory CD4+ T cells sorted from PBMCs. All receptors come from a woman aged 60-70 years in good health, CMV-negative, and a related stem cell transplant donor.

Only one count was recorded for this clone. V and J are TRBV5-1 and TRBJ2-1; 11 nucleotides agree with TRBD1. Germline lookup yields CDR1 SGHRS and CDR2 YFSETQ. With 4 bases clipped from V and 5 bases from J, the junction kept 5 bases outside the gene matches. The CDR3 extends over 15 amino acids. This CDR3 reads CASSPGQGAHNEQFF. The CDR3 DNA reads TGCGCCAGCAGCCCTGGACAGGGGGCCCACAATGAGCAGTTCTTC.

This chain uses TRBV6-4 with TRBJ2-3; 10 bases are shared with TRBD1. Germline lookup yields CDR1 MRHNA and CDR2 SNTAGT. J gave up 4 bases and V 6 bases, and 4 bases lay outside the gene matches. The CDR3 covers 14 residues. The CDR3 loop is CASRPGQGSDTQYF. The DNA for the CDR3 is TGTGCCAGCAGGCCGGGACAGGGGTCAGATACGCAGTATTTT.

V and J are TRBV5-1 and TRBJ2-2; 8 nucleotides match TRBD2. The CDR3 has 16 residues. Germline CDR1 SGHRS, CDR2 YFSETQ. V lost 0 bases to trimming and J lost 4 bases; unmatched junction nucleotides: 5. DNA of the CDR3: TGCGCCAGCAGCTTGGGAGTAGCGGGGATCACCGGGGAGCTGTTTTTT. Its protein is CASSLGVAGITGELFF. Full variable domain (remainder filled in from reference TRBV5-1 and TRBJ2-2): KAGVTQTPRYLIKTRGQQVTLSCSPISGHRSVSWYQQTPGQGLQFLFEYFSETQRNKGNFPGRFSGRQFSNSRSEMNVSTLELGDSALYLCASSLGVAGITGELFFGEGSRLTVL.

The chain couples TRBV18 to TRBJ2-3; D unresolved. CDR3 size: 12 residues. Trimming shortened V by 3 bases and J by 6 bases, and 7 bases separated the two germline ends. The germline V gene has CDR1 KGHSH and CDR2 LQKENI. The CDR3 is CASSPQIDTQYF. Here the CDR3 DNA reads TGTGCCAGCTCACCTCAGATCGATACGCAGTATTTT.

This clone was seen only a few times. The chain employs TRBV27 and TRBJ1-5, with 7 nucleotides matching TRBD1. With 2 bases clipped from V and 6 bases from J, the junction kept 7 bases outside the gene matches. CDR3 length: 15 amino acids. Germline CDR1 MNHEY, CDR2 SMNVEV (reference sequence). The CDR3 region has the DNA TGTGCCAGCAGTTTAGACAGGGAGGTTGGTCAGCCCCAGCATTTT. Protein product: CASSLDREVGQPQHF.

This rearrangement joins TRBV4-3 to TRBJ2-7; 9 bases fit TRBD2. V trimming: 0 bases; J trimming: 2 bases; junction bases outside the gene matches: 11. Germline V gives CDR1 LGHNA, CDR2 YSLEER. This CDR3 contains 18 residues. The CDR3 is CASSQDWDSGGFAYEQYF. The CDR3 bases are TGCGCCAGCAGCCAAGATTGGGATAGCGGGGGCTTTGCCTACGAGCAGTACTTC.

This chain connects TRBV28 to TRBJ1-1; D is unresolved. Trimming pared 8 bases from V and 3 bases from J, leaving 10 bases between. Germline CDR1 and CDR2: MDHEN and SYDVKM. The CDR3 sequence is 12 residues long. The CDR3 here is CASQTTHTEAFF. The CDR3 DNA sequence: TGTGCCAGCCAAACTACCCACACTGAAGCTTTCTTT.

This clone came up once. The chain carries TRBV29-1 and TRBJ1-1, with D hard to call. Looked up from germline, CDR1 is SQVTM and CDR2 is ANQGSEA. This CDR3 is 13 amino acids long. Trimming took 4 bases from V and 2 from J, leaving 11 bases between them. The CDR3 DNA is TGCAGCGTTGTTCGGGAACTCAACACTGAAGCTTTCTTT. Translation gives CSVVRELNTEAFF. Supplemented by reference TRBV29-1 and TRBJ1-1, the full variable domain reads SAVISQKPSRDICQRGTSLTIQCQVDSQVTMMFWYRQQPGQSLTLIATANQGSEATYESGFVIDKFPISRPNLTFSTLTVSNMSPEDSSIYLCSVVRELNTEAFFGQGTRLTVV.

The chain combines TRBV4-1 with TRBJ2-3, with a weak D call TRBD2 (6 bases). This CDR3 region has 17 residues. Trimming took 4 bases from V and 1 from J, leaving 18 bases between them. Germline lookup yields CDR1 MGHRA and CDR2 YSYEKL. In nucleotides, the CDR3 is TGCGCCAGCAGCCGGATACTGCCGGGACTTGGCACAGATACGCAGTATTTT. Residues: CASSRILPGLGTDTQYF.

The CDR3 is CASSLVGQGYEQYF. The CDR3 nucleotides read TGTGCCAGCAGCCTAGTGGGACAGGGGTACGAGCAGTACTTC. This chain links TRBV7-2 with TRBJ2-7, with TRBD1 matching 10 bases. The V gene's germline CDR1 is SGHTA and CDR2 FQGNSA. The trim removed 5 bases at V and 4 bases at J, leaving 5 bases unmatched. The CDR3 length is 14 residues.

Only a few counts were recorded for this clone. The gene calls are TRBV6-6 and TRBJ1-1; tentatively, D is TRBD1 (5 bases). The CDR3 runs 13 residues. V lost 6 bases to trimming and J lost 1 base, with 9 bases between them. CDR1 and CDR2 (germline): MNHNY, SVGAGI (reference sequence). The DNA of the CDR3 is TGTGCCAGCAGCTCCGACAGGAACACTGAAGCTTTCTTT. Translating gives CASSSDRNTEAFF.

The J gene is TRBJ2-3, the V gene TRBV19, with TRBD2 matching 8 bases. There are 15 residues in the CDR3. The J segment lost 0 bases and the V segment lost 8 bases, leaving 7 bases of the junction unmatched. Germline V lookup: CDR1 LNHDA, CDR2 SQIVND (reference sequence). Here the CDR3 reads CASGVAGLSTDTQYF. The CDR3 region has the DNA TGTGCCAGTGGGGTAGCGGGACTAAGCACAGATACGCAGTATTTT. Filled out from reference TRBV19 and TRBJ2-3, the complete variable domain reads DGGITQSPKYLFRKEGQNVTLSCEQNLNHDAMYWYRQDPGQGLRLIYYSQIVNDFQKGDIAEGYSVSREKKESFPLTVTSAQKNPTAFYLCASGVAGLSTDTQYFGPGTRLTVL.

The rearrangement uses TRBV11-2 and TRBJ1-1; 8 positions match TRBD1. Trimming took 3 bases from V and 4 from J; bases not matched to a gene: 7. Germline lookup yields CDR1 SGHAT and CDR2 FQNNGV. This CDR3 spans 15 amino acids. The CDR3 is CASSFNGQGGTEAFF. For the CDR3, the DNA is TGTGCCAGCAGCTTTAACGGACAGGGTGGCACTGAAGCTTTCTTT. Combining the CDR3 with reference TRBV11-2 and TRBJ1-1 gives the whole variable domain EAGVAQSPRYKIIEKRQSVAFWCNPISGHATLYWYQQILGQGPKLLIQFQNNGVVDDSQLPKDRFSAERLKGVDSTLKIQPAKLEDSAVYLCASSFNGQGGTEAFFGQGTRLTVV.

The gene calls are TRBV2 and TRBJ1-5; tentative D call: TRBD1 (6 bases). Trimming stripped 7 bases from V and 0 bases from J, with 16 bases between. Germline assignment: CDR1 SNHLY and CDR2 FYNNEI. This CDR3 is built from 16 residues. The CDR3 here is CASNKQGTYSNQPQHF. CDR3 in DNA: TGTGCCAGCAATAAACAGGGAACTTATAGCAATCAGCCCCAGCATTTT.

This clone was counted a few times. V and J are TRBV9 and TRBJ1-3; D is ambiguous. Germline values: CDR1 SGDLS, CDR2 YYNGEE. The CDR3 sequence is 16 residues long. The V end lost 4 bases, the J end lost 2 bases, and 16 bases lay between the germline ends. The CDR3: CASSPKRGLPGNTIYF. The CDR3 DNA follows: TGTGCCAGCAGCCCCAAGAGAGGGCTACCTGGAAACACCATATATTTT.

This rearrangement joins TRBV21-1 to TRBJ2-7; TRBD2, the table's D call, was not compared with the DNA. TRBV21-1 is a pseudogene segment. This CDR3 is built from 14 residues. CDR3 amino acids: CASSRPGLPYEQYF. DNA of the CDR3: TGTGCCAGCAGCAGACCGGGACTCCCCTACGAGCAGTACTTC.

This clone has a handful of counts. CDR3 residues: CASSVEATVGNTIYF. The CDR3, as DNA: TGTGCCAGCAGCGTAGAGGCGACAGTCGGAAACACCATATATTTT. V gene TRBV9 combines with J gene TRBJ1-3, with D possibly being TRBD1 (5 bases). The CDR3 covers 15 residues. Trimming removed 0 bases at V and 4 bases at J, with 11 bases between. CDR1 SGDLS and CDR2 YYNGEE come from the germline V gene.

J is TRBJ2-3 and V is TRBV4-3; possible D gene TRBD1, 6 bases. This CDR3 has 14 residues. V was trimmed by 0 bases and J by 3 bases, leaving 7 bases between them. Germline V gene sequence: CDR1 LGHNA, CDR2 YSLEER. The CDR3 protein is CASSQETGTDTQYF. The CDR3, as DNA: TGCGCCAGCAGCCAAGAAACAGGGACAGATACGCAGTATTTT.

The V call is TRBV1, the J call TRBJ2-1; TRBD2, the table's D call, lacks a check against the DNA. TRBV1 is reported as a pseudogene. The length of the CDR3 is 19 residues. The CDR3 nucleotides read TGCACCAGCAGCCAGTATGGACTAGCGGGAGCCTTCTCCTACAATGAGCAGTTCTTC. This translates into CTSSQYGLAGAFSYNEQFF.

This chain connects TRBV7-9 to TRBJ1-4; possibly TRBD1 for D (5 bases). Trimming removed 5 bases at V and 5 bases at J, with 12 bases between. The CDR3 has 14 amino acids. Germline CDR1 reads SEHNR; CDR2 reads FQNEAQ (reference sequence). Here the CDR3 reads CASSQTRQNEKLFF. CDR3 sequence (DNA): TGTGCCAGCAGCCAGACCCGACAGAATGAAAAACTGTTTTTT.

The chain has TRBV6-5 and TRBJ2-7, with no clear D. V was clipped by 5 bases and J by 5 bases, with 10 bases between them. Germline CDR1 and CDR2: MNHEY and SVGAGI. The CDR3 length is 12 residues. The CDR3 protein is CASSENIDEQYF. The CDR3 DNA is TGTGCCAGCAGTGAAAATATAGACGAGCAGTACTTC.

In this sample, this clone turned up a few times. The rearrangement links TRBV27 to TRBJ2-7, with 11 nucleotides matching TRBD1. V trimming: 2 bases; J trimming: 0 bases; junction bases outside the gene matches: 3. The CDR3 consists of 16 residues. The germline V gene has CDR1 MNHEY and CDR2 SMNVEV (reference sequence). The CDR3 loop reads CASSLGGTGGSYEQYF. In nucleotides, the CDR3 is TGTGCCAGCAGTTTAGGGGGGACAGGGGGCTCCTACGAGCAGTACTTC.

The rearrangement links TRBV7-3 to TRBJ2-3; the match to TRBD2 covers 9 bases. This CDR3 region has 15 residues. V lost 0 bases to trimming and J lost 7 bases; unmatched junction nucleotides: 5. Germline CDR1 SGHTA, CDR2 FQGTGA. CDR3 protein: CASSLTSGGIYTQYF. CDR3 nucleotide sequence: TGTGCCAGCAGCTTAACTAGCGGGGGTATATATACGCAGTATTTT.

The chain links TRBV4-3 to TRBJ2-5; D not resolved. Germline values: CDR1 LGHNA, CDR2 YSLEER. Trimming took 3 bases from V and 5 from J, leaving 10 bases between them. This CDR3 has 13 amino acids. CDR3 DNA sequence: TGCGCCAGCAGCCAGTGGAGCGCTGAGACCCAGTACTTC. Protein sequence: CASSQWSAETQYF.

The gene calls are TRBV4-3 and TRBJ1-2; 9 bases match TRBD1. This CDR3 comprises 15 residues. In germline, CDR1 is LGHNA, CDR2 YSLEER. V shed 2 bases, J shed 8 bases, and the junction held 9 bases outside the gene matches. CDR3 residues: CASSQPGQGQRGYTF. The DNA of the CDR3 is TGCGCCAGCAGCCAACCGGGACAGGGACAAAGAGGCTACACCTTC.